This is a list of T cell receptor beta chains from one sample in a study of blood T cell repertoires in COVID-19. Assay: immunoSEQ multiplex PCR; the TCRdb copy retains only in-frame clones and omits some. The sample lists roughly 58,000 clones, 70% to 90% occurring once. What was sequenced was peripheral blood. The source is a man in his 60s with COVID-19, enrolled during active disease. Both conserved end residues are part of each CDR3. D genes are given only for firm matches. The size of a clone is reported for some rows only, either as once, few or many, or as a class for expanded clones.

v_call	d_call	j_call	clone_size	cdr3_aa	cdr3_nt
TRBV3-1/TRBV3-2	TRBD1	TRBJ1-3	.	CASSPDRLTRKAGNTIYF	TGTGCCAGCAGCCCGGACAGGTTAACTAGAAAGGCTGGAAACACCATATATTTT
TRBV5-1	.	TRBJ2-4	.	CASRDMDADIQYF	TGCGCCAGCAGGGACATGGATGCGGACATTCAGTACTTC
TRBV7-2	TRBD1	TRBJ1-2	.	CASSLVGQGDGYTF	TGTGCCAGCAGCTTAGTAGGACAGGGGGATGGCTACACCTTC
TRBV7-6	TRBD2	TRBJ2-7	.	CASSLQTSGSYEQYF	TGTGCCAGCAGCTTACAGACTAGCGGGAGCTACGAGCAGTACTTC
TRBV2	.	TRBJ2-7	.	CASSDLAEQYF	TGTGCCAGCAGCGATCTAGCTGAGCAGTACTTC
TRBV20-1	.	TRBJ1-5	.	CSASSQGGGSNQPQHF	TGCAGTGCTAGTTCACAGGGCGGGGGGAGCAATCAGCCCCAGCATTTT
TRBV27	TRBD1	TRBJ2-1	.	CASSALGTGWGKQFF	TGTGCCAGCAGCGCTTTAGGGACAGGGTGGGGAAAGCAGTTCTTC
TRBV11-2	TRBD1	TRBJ2-7	few	CASSSTGYEQYF	TGTGCCAGCAGCTCGACAGGGTACGAGCAGTACTTC
TRBV7-9	TRBD1	TRBJ1-4	.	CASSPGGGYEKLFF	TGTGCCAGCAGCCCAGGGGGCGGGTATGAAAAACTGTTTTTT
TRBV6-4	.	TRBJ2-1	.	CASSAAEANEQFF	TGTGCCAGCAGTGCCGCGGAGGCCAATGAGCAGTTCTTC
TRBV5-4	.	TRBJ2-7	.	CASSLDRAGEQYF	TGTGCCAGCAGCTTGGATAGGGCGGGAGAGCAGTACTTC
TRBV9	TRBD1	TRBJ1-2	.	CASSAPLTGDYGYTF	TGTGCCAGCAGCGCTCCTTTAACAGGGGACTATGGCTACACCTTC
TRBV10-1	TRBD2	TRBJ2-2	.	CARSESIAGGEGGELFF	TGCGCCCGCAGTGAGTCAATCGCGGGGGGGGAGGGCGGGGAGCTGTTTTTT
TRBV2	.	TRBJ2-3	.	CASSDTGSTQYF	TGTGCCAGCAGTGATACGGGAAGTACGCAGTATTTT
TRBV2	.	TRBJ2-7	.	CASTVSDSYEQYF	TGTGCCAGCACGGTTAGTGACTCCTACGAGCAGTACTTC
TRBV7-6	TRBD2	TRBJ2-3	once	CASSLEAAGGPDTQYF	TGTGCCAGCAGCTTAGAAGCAGCGGGAGGGCCAGATACGCAGTATTTT